This T cell receptor beta chain was sequenced during a study of a mutant IDH1 vaccine in newly diagnosed glioma. Study at large: Earlier therapy was either radiotherapy, temozolomide, or both, and most got both.

Time point reported: baseline, week 1 (first vaccination visit). The treatment denotes: pre-vaccination baseline after standard-of-care therapy. As for this clone: The target antigen is unknown. At one of its ends the junction is not consistent with the germline gene, which may arise from a read error.

Study-level points and caveats: Among all patients, vaccine-induced immune responses occurred in approximately 94%.

CDR3 length equals 13 residues. Germline lookup yields CDR1 SGHTA and CDR2 FQGNSA. Sequencing was performed with immunoSEQ multiplex PCR; in TCRdb, only in-frame clones are kept and a portion is missing. Counted here are 70,000 or so clones, over 70% occurring once; the ten biggest clones make up about 4.8%. The clonotype was recovered from a woman under 30 with glioma. Some clones in this sample may be carry-over from other donors' samples. Specimen: peripheral blood mononuclear cells (PBMCs), collected from a glioma patient treated with radiotherapy, temozolomide or both. The V call is TRBV7-2, the J call TRBJ2-7; 7 positions match TRBD2. In DNA, the CDR3 is TGCGCCAGCAGCTCTGGACTAGGTTACGAGCAGTACTTC. Translation gives CASSSGLGYEQYF. The complete variable domain, with remaining parts taken from reference TRBV7-2 and TRBJ2-7, reads GAGVSQSPSNKVTEKGKDVELRCDPISGHTALYWYRQSLGQGLEFLIYFQGNSAPDKSGLPSDRFSAERTGGSVSTLTIQRTQQEDSAVYLCASSSGLGYEQYFGPGTRLTVT.